The 14 T cell receptor beta chains in this list originate from one sample, sequenced in a study of T-cell reconstitution after alpha-beta-depleted transplantation in children. This sample's TCRbeta library carried unique molecular identifier barcodes. TCRdb ran MiXCR on the PCR reads and lists one entry per CDR3 protein. Of approximately 230,000 distinct CDR3 sequences in the sample, about 24% were seen once. Material: PBMCs, mostly from graft donor cells, obtained 360 days after TCRalphabeta/CD19-depleted stem cell transplant. These receptors came from a female patient aged 2-10 years who had a stem cell transplant for congenital amegakaryocytic thrombocytopenia, so the T cells may come from the graft donor.

This clonotype was recorded a few times. The chain couples TRBV14 to TRBJ2-7; D is undetermined. Trimming took off 0 bases at V and 5 bases at J, with 8 bases between the two ends. This CDR3 is built from 13 residues. Germline-derived CDR1 and CDR2 are SGHDN and FVKESK. In DNA, the CDR3 is TGTGCCAGCAGCCAAGATCGTCCCCACGAGCAGTACTTC. It codes for CASSQDRPHEQYF.

This clonotype was seen many times. This chain joins TRBV29-1 and TRBJ2-3, with 12 nucleotides matching TRBD2. With V trimmed by 5 bases and J by 2 bases, 5 bases remained unmatched. The CDR3 spans 15 residues. Germline CDR1 SQVTM, CDR2 ANQGSEA. In nucleotides, the CDR3 is TGCAGCGTTAGGAGGACTAGCGGGATCACAGATACGCAGTATTTT. It specifies CSVRRTSGITDTQYF.

The chain employs TRBV20-1 and TRBJ2-7; D possibly corresponds to TRBD1 (6 bases). Germline-derived CDR1 and CDR2 are DFQATT and SNEGSKA (reference sequence). The CDR3 runs 13 residues. The V and J ends lost 5 bases and 2 bases respectively, with 13 bases between them. As DNA, the CDR3 is TGCAGTGCTTATACAGGGTCAGCCTACGAGCAGTACTTC. Its translation: CSAYTGSAYEQYF.

The rearrangement uses TRBV7-2 and TRBJ2-1; weak D call: TRBD1 (7 bases). The CDR3 is 15 residues long. The V end was cut by 2 bases, the J end by 3 bases, with 11 bases between. CDR1 SGHTA and CDR2 FQGNSA come from the germline V gene. The chain's CDR3 is CASSLRGRDYNEQFF. CDR3 nucleotide sequence: TGTGCCAGCAGCTTAAGGGGGCGGGACTACAATGAGCAGTTCTTC.

This clonotype was recorded a few times. The rearrangement links TRBV4-1 to TRBJ2-1; the match to TRBD1 covers 7 bases. CDR1 is MGHRA, CDR2 YSYEKL, per germline. This CDR3 comprises 17 residues. J gave up 3 bases and V 1 base, and 9 bases lay outside the gene matches. The CDR3 DNA follows: TGCGCCAGCAGCCAAGTAGTGGGACAGTTAGTCTACAATGAGCAGTTCTTC. Translated, it gives CASSQVVGQLVYNEQFF.

This clonotype was detected a few times. The chain uses TRBV13 and TRBJ1-2, with D unclear. The germline V gene encodes CDR1 PRHDT and CDR2 FYEKMQ (reference sequence). The CDR3 is made up of 12 amino acids. V lost 3 bases, J lost 4 bases, and 6 bases lay in between. CDR3 coding DNA: TGTGCCAGCAGCTTGGGTGCCTATGGCTACACCTTC. Its protein is CASSLGAYGYTF.

This clonotype has only a few counts. The V gene is TRBV2, the J gene TRBJ2-5; D gene unclear. The CDR3 spans 14 residues. Germline CDR1 and CDR2: SNHLY and FYNNEI. Between the trimmed V and J ends, which lost 9 bases and 1 base, there was a span of 15 bases. The CDR3 region is CASKATDTQETQYF. CDR3 coding DNA: TGTGCCAGTAAAGCAACCGACACCCAAGAGACCCAGTACTTC.

Only a few counts were recorded for this clonotype. The CDR3 sequence is CAIGPRETQYF. CDR3 coding DNA: TGTGCCATCGGTCCGCGAGAGACCCAGTACTTC. The V and J genes are TRBV10-3 and TRBJ2-5; D unclear. Trimming took 8 bases from V and 4 from J, leaving 8 bases between them. The CDR3 spans 11 residues. Germline values: CDR1 ENHRY, CDR2 SYGVKD.

The CDR3 DNA is TGTGCCAGTGGCTCATCTGGCAAGTTGAACACTGAAGCTTTCTTT. The encoded protein is CASGSSGKLNTEAFF. V and J are TRBV19 and TRBJ1-1; D gene unclear. With 8 bases removed from V and 0 bases from J, the gap between germline ends came to 16 bases. CDR1 and CDR2 from the germline V gene are LNHDA and SQIVND (reference sequence). The CDR3 has 15 amino acids.

This clonotype was seen just once. J is TRBJ2-1 and V is TRBV20-1, with 10 bases lining up with TRBD2. The CDR3 length is 15 residues. CDR1 is DFQATT, CDR2 SNEGSKA, per germline (reference sequence). J was trimmed by 9 bases and V by 1 base; bases with no gene match: 9. The chain's CDR3 is CSARASGRRRSEQFF. The CDR3 coding sequence is TGCAGTGCTAGAGCTAGCGGGAGAAGGCGAAGTGAGCAGTTCTTC.

This chain links TRBV29-1 with TRBJ2-5, with D perhaps matching TRBD1 (7 bases). CDR1 is SQVTM and CDR2 is ANQGSEA in the germline V gene. V was trimmed by 6 bases and J by 5 bases, leaving 13 bases between them. The CDR3 consists of 12 residues. The CDR3 spells CSVARGVETQYF. The CDR3 DNA is TGCAGCGTCGCCAGGGGGGTGGAGACCCAGTACTTC.

The chain recombines TRBV28 with TRBJ2-7; D perhaps matches TRBD2 (6 bases). CDR3 length equals 13 residues. Deletions cut 8 bases from V and 4 bases from J, with 15 bases between. In germline, CDR1 is MDHEN, CDR2 SYDVKM. As DNA, the CDR3 is TGTGCCAGCTGGGGGGTAGGTGGTTACGAGCAGTACTTC. Translated, it gives CASWGVGGYEQYF.

V usage is TRBV12-3 or TRBV12-4 and J usage is TRBJ1-2, with D tentatively TRBD1 (6 bases). V lost 5 bases and J 8 bases, leaving 18 bases between the germline ends. This CDR3 has 14 amino acids. CDR3 loop: CASSPTRQEKGYTF. Written as DNA, the CDR3 is TGTGCCAGCAGTCCTACTAGACAGGAAAAGGGCTACACCTTC.

In its sample, this clonotype was seen many times. The rearrangement links TRBV25-1 to TRBJ2-3, with 9 bases identical to TRBD2. Per the germline V gene, CDR1 is MGHDK and CDR2 is SYGVNS. The CDR3 extends over 15 amino acids. J gave up 5 bases and V 3 bases, and 6 bases lay outside the gene matches. The CDR3 DNA follows: TGTGCCAGCAGTGAGGCGGGGGGGCCTGGAGATACGCAGTATTTT. Translated, it gives CASSEAGGPGDTQYF.